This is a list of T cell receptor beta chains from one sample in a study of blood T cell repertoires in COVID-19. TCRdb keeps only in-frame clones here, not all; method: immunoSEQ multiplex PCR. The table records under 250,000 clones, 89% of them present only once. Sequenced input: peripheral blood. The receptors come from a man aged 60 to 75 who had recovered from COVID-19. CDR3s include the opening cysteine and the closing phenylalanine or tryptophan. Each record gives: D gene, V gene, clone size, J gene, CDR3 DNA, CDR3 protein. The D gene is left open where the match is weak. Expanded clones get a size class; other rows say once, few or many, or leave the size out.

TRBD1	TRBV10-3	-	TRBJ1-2	TGTGCCATCAGGGGCTCCGGGACAGGGGGGGATGGCTACACCTTC	CAIRGSGTGGDGYTF
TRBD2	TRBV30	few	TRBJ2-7	TGTGCCTGGGGTGGGACTAGCGGATTCTCCTACGAGCAGTACTTC	CAWGGTSGFSYEQYF
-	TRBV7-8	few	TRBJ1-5	TGTGCCAGCAGCCCCGAAGGGGTAAGCAATCAGCCCCAGCATTTT	CASSPEGVSNQPQHF
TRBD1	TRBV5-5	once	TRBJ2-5	TGTGCCAGCAGCTCTAGCAGGGGGCAATCAGAGACCCAGTACTTC	CASSSSRGQSETQYF
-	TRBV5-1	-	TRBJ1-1	TGCGCCAGCAGCCCCTCGGCAGGGCCTAGCGGTGAAGCTTTCTTT	CASSPSAGPSGEAFF
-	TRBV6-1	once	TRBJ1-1	TGTGCCAGCAGTGAACGGGTAACTGAAGCTTTCTTT	CASSERVTEAFF
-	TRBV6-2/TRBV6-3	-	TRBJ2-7	TGTGCCAGCAGCCACAGCTACGAGCAGTACTTC	CASSHSYEQYF
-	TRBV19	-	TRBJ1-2	TGTGCCAGTTGCCCCAGAGGGGCGGGGTATGGCTACACCTTC	CASCPRGAGYGYTF
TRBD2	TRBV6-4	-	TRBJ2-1	TGTGCCAGCAGTGAAGGACTAGCGGGAGGGCCGGATGAGCAGTTCTTC	CASSEGLAGGPDEQFF
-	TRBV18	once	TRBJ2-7	TGTGCCAGCTCTCCCGGTGGAGGGTCCGAGCAGTACTTC	CASSPGGGSEQYF
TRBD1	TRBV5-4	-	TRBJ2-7	TGTGCCAGCAGCCACCGGGACAGGACCGGCGAGCAGTACTTC	CASSHRDRTGEQYF
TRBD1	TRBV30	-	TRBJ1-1	TGTGCCTGGAGTTCCCCACAGGGGGGCACTGAAGCTTTCTTT	CAWSSPQGGTEAFF
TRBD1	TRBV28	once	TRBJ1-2	TGTGCCAGCACCATCCCGGGACAGGGAGTTTTTTATGGCTACACCTTC	CASTIPGQGVFYGYTF
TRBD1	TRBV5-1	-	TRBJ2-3	TGCGCCAGCAGCCGGACAGGAGGCACAGATACGCAGTATTTT	CASSRTGGTDTQYF
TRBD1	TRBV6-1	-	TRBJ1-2	TGTGCCAGCAGTGACGCGGGACAGGGGGCATACTATGGCTACACCTTC	CASSDAGQGAYYGYTF
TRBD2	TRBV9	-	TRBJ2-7	TGTGCCAGCAGCGACGCCGGGACTAGCGGGGAACAGTACTTC	CASSDAGTSGEQYF
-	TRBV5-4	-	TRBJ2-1	TGTGCCAGCAGCTTACAGGTCCCAGGGGAGCAGTTCTTC	CASSLQVPGEQFF
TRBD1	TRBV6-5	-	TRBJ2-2	TGTGCCAGCATCTCCCGGGACAGGGGGGTCGGGGAGCTGTTTTTT	CASISRDRGVGELFF
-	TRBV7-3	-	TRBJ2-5	TGTGCCAGCAGCTTAACGAACACAATTAATAGGGGGACCCAGTACTTC	CASSLTNTINRGTQYF
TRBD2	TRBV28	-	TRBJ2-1	TGTGCCAGCAGTTTGGGGCTAGCGGGAGGGCCTAGGGAGCAGTTCTTC	CASSLGLAGGPREQFF
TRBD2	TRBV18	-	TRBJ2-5	TGTGCCAGCTCACCGCAAGCGGGGGCCCCCGGGGCCCAGTACTTC	CASSPQAGAPGAQYF
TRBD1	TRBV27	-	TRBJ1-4	TGTGCCACCCGCCGGGACAGGATTTCCGGTAATGAAAAACTGTTTTTT	CATRRDRISGNEKLFF
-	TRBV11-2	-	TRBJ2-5	TGTGCCAGCAGTTACGTTGGACAGATCCAAGAGACCCAGTACTTC	CASSYVGQIQETQYF
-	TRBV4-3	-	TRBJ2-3	TGCGCCAGCAGCCAAATCGCCCAGCGTGGAAGCACAGATACGCAGTATTTT	CASSQIAQRGSTDTQYF
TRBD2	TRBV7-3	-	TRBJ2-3	TGTGCCAGCAGCTGGCAGCGGGGGGGCACAGATACGCAGTATTTT	CASSWQRGGTDTQYF
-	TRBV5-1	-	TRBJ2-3	TGCGCCAGCAGCTTGGATGTAAGGACTAACACAGATACGCAGTATTTT	CASSLDVRTNTDTQYF
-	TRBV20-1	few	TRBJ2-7	TGCAGTGCTCTCCCCAGGAACGAGCAGTACTTC	CSALPRNEQYF
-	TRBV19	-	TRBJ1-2	TGTGCCAGTAGTAAGTGGGGAGCTGGCTACACCTTC	CASSKWGAGYTF
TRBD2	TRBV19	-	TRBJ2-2	TGTGCCAGTAGTATTCTTGGGGGAGGGAGCCGTCCCGGGGAGCTGTTTTTT	CASSILGGGSRPGELFF
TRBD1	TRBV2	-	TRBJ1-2	TGTGCCAGCAATACAGGGGGCAACTATGGCTACACCTTC	CASNTGGNYGYTF
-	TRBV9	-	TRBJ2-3	TGTGCCAGCAATCGTCCGGGAGACAGCACAGATACGCAGTATTTT	CASNRPGDSTDTQYF
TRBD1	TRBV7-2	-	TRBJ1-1	TGTGCCAGCAGCTTAGCGCAGGGGGTCGGTACTGAAGCTTTCTTT	CASSLAQGVGTEAFF
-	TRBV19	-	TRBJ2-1	TGTGCCAGTAGTTCATCAGCAGGTTACAATGAGCAGTTCTTC	CASSSSAGYNEQFF
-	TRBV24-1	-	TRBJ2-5	TGTGCCACCAGTGATTTGAAAGGAGGGCGGCAAGAGACCCAGTACTTC	CATSDLKGGRQETQYF
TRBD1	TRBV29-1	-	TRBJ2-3	TGCAGCGTATCGGGACAGGTTGGCACAGATACGCAGTATTTT	CSVSGQVGTDTQYF
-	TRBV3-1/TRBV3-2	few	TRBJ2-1	TGTGCCAGCAGCCAACACAAACCGCTCAATGAGCAGTTCTTC	CASSQHKPLNEQFF
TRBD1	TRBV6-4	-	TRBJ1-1	TGTGCCAGCAGTTCCGGGACGACAGGGACCACTGAAGCTTTCTTT	CASSSGTTGTTEAFF
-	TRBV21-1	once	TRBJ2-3	TGTGCCAGCACCCCTTGGGGGGTAAGCACAGATACGCAGTATTTT	CASTPWGVSTDTQYF
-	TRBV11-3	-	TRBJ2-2	TGTGCCAGCAGCCCCAGCCGGGGTAGCCCCGGGGAGCTGTTTTTT	CASSPSRGSPGELFF
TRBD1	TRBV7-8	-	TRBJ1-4	TGTGCCAGCAGCTCGGGACAGGGCCATGAAAAACTGTTTTTT	CASSSGQGHEKLFF
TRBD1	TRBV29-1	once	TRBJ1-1	TGCAGCGTTCCAGACAGGGGGATGAACACTGAAGCTTTCTTT	CSVPDRGMNTEAFF
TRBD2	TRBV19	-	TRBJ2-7	TGTGCCAGTAGCCTCATGGGCGGGGGATCCTCCTACGAGCAGTACTTC	CASSLMGGGSSYEQYF
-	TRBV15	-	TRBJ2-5	TGTGCCACCAGCAGGGAGGGAGCGAGGGTCCAAGAGACCCAGTACTTC	CATSREGARVQETQYF
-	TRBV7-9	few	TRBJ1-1	TGTGCCAGCAGCTTACGGGGAGAGGGTACTGAAGCTTTCTTT	CASSLRGEGTEAFF
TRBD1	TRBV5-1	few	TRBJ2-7	TGCGCCAGCAGCCGTGACAGGGAAGGGGCGACCTACGAGCAGTACTTC	CASSRDREGATYEQYF
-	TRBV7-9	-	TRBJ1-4	TGTGCCAGCAGCTGGGGACAAACTACAACTAATGAAAAACTGTTTTTT	CASSWGQTTTNEKLFF
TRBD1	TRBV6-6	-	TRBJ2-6	TGTGCCAGCAGTCCACGGGACAGGGCCTTACTAACTGGGGCCAACGTCCTGACTTTC	CASSPRDRALLTGANVLTF
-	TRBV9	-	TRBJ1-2	TGTGCCAGCAGCGTAGCGGGAGGTCACTATGGCTACACCTTC	CASSVAGGHYGYTF
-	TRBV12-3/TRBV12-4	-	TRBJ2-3	TGTGCCAGCAGTTTTCCCCCGGTTACGCAGTATTTT	CASSFPPVTQYF
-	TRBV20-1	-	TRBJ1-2	TGCAGTGCTAGTCTGGGGGCGCGATTCGGTGGCTACACCTTC	CSASLGARFGGYTF
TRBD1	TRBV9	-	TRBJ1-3	TGTGCCAGCAGCGTAGGCCCAGGGGGCTCGGGAGGAAACACCATATATTTT	CASSVGPGGSGGNTIYF
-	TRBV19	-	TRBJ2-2	TGTGCCAGCACTTGGACAGTAGCCGCGAACACCGGGGAGCTGTTTTTT	CASTWTVAANTGELFF
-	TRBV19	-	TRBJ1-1	TGTGCCAGTAGATCTTACGGGGGATTGAACACTGAAGCTTTCTTT	CASRSYGGLNTEAFF
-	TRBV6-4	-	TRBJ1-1	TGTGCCAGCAGTGAACAGTGGAACACTGAAGCTTTCTTT	CASSEQWNTEAFF
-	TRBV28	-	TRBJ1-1	TGTGCCAGCAGTTTGAGCACTGAAGCTTTCTTT	CASSLSTEAFF
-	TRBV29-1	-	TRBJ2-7	TGCAGCGTTGGGAGCTCCTACGAGCAGTACTTC	CSVGSSYEQYF
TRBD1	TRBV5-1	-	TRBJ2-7	TGCGCCAGCAGCGTCCGGGACAGGGGTTACGAGCAGTACTTC	CASSVRDRGYEQYF
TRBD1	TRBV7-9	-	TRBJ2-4	TGTGCCAGCAGCTCAACACCGGACAGGGCAGGCATTCAGTACTTC	CASSSTPDRAGIQYF